A selection of T cell receptor beta chains follows, all from one sample in a study of CD8 T cells in Susac syndrome. MiXCR, applied by TCRdb to the immunoSEQ multiplex PCR reads, yields one record per CDR3 protein. The data hold more than 100,000 distinct CDR3 sequences, with around 75% observed a single time. The sequenced material came from CD8+ T cells from PBMCs. These receptors were collected from a human donor with multiple sclerosis. CDR3s include the opening cysteine and the closing phenylalanine or tryptophan. A D gene is named only where the DNA matches it firmly. Rows give clone size only sometimes, using once, few, many, or a class for an expanded clone.

j_gene: TRBJ2-5; abundance: few; v_gene: TRBV13; d_gene: NA; CDR3nt: TGTGCCAGCAGCTTTGGGGGGGCGAGGGGCGTCGAAGAGACCCAGTACTTC; CDR3aa: CASSFGGARGVEETQYF
j_gene: TRBJ1-5; abundance: NA; v_gene: TRBV19; d_gene: NA; CDR3nt: TGTGCCAGTACACAGGGAAATCAGCCCCAGCATTTT; CDR3aa: CASTQGNQPQHF
j_gene: TRBJ2-3; abundance: NA; v_gene: TRBV2; d_gene: TRBD2; CDR3nt: TGTGCCAGCAGTGTGGCGGGAGTGCGAGGGGATACGCAGTATTTT; CDR3aa: CASSVAGVRGDTQYF
j_gene: TRBJ1-2; abundance: few; v_gene: TRBV4-1; d_gene: NA; CDR3nt: TGCGCCAGCAGCCAAGGTCGAGGGACCTCTTGGCACACCTTC; CDR3aa: CASSQGRGTSWHTF
j_gene: TRBJ2-1; abundance: NA; v_gene: TRBV12-3/TRBV12-4; d_gene: TRBD2; CDR3nt: TGTGCCAGCAGGAATATAGGCGGGAGTTCCTACAATGAGCAGTTCTTC; CDR3aa: CASRNIGGSSYNEQFF
j_gene: TRBJ1-1; abundance: NA; v_gene: TRBV9; d_gene: NA; CDR3nt: TGTGCCAGCAGCGTAGGGTTGGGGGATCGAGACACTGAAGCTTTCTTT; CDR3aa: CASSVGLGDRDTEAFF
j_gene: TRBJ2-1; abundance: NA; v_gene: TRBV5-1; d_gene: NA; CDR3nt: TGCGCCAGCAGCTTGGGGGCCTCCGGGGGGCTAACTTACAATGAGCAGTTCTTC; CDR3aa: CASSLGASGGLTYNEQFF
j_gene: TRBJ1-2; abundance: NA; v_gene: TRBV4-1; d_gene: NA; CDR3nt: TGCGCCAGCAGCCAAGATTGGCGGACCCTCAATAACTATGGCTACACCTTC; CDR3aa: CASSQDWRTLNNYGYTF
j_gene: TRBJ2-5; abundance: NA; v_gene: TRBV5-1; d_gene: NA; CDR3nt: TGCGCCAGCAGCCTAGGAATTATGGGGCTAGCCGGGGAGACCCAGTACTTC; CDR3aa: CASSLGIMGLAGETQYF
j_gene: TRBJ2-1; abundance: once; v_gene: TRBV19; d_gene: NA; CDR3nt: TGTGCCACCTCTTGGAGGGCCGGGACCGGCTACAATGAGCAGTTCTTC; CDR3aa: CATSWRAGTGYNEQFF
j_gene: TRBJ2-4; abundance: few; v_gene: TRBV7-6; d_gene: NA; CDR3nt: TGTGCCAGCAGCCCGGGGCAAAACATTCAGTACTTC; CDR3aa: CASSPGQNIQYF
j_gene: TRBJ1-1; abundance: NA; v_gene: TRBV19; d_gene: NA; CDR3nt: TGTGCCAGTAGTATAGATCTGGAGGGGGGTGAAGCTTTCTTT; CDR3aa: CASSIDLEGGEAFF
j_gene: TRBJ1-3; abundance: NA; v_gene: TRBV10-3; d_gene: TRBD1; CDR3nt: TGTGCCATCAGTACCTTGGACAGGCCCACGGCTGGAAACACCATATATTTT; CDR3aa: CAISTLDRPTAGNTIYF
j_gene: TRBJ2-3; abundance: NA; v_gene: TRBV27; d_gene: NA; CDR3nt: TGTGCCAGCAGTCCCCGGTCTAGCACAGATACGCAGTATTTT; CDR3aa: CASSPRSSTDTQYF
j_gene: TRBJ1-6; abundance: NA; v_gene: TRBV27; d_gene: NA; CDR3nt: TGTGCCAGCAGCCTTACCCGGACAGCCCTAAATTCACCCCTCCACTTT; CDR3aa: CASSLTRTALNSPLHF
j_gene: TRBJ1-4; abundance: NA; v_gene: TRBV7-9; d_gene: NA; CDR3nt: TGTGCCAGCAGCTTATGGGTAGAGGGGCCCGGAAAACTGTTTTTT; CDR3aa: CASSLWVEGPGKLFF
j_gene: TRBJ2-5; abundance: NA; v_gene: TRBV2; d_gene: NA; CDR3nt: TGTGCCAGCAACGGAATAGCGAATCAAGAGACCCAGTACTTC; CDR3aa: CASNGIANQETQYF
j_gene: TRBJ1-1; abundance: NA; v_gene: TRBV4-1; d_gene: NA; CDR3nt: TGCGCCAGCAGCCAAGAATCAGGGGTGGGGGCTGAAGCTTTCTTT; CDR3aa: CASSQESGVGAEAFF
j_gene: TRBJ1-1; abundance: NA; v_gene: TRBV19; d_gene: NA; CDR3nt: TGTGCCAGTAGTCCTACTGGACATCCGAACACTGAAGCTTTCTTT; CDR3aa: CASSPTGHPNTEAFF
j_gene: TRBJ2-3; abundance: NA; v_gene: TRBV11-1; d_gene: NA; CDR3nt: TGTGCCAGCAGCTCAACTAGCTTTGGCACAGATACGCAGTATTTT; CDR3aa: CASSSTSFGTDTQYF
j_gene: TRBJ1-5; abundance: NA; v_gene: TRBV28; d_gene: TRBD1; CDR3nt: TGTGCCAGCAGTTTGAGGGGGCCCTATCAGCCCCAGCATTTT; CDR3aa: CASSLRGPYQPQHF
j_gene: TRBJ2-5; abundance: NA; v_gene: TRBV5-4; d_gene: TRBD2; CDR3nt: TGTGCCAGCAGCTTGACTAGCGGGCCCCAAGAGACCCAGTACTTC; CDR3aa: CASSLTSGPQETQYF
j_gene: TRBJ1-1; abundance: NA; v_gene: TRBV15; d_gene: NA; CDR3nt: TGTGCCACTGAGGGTGGGACTGAAGCTTTCTTT; CDR3aa: CATEGGTEAFF
j_gene: TRBJ2-1; abundance: NA; v_gene: TRBV10-2; d_gene: NA; CDR3nt: TGCGCCAGTACACAGGGCGATGAGCAGTTCTTC; CDR3aa: CASTQGDEQFF
j_gene: TRBJ1-1; abundance: once; v_gene: TRBV11-2; d_gene: NA; CDR3nt: TGTGCCAGCAGCCGAGACCCGACACTGAACACTGAAGCTTTCTTT; CDR3aa: CASSRDPTLNTEAFF
j_gene: TRBJ2-3; abundance: NA; v_gene: TRBV19; d_gene: NA; CDR3nt: TGTGCCAGTTCGGCAACTAGCACAGATACGCAGTATTTT; CDR3aa: CASSATSTDTQYF
j_gene: TRBJ1-5; abundance: NA; v_gene: TRBV7-9; d_gene: TRBD1; CDR3nt: TGTGCCAGCAGCGATGCTGGACAGGGCCCCCATCAGCCCCAGCATTTT; CDR3aa: CASSDAGQGPHQPQHF
j_gene: TRBJ2-3; abundance: NA; v_gene: TRBV28; d_gene: NA; CDR3nt: TGTGCCAGCAGTTCGGAGGACGGTACAGATACGCAGTATTTT; CDR3aa: CASSSEDGTDTQYF
j_gene: TRBJ2-2; abundance: NA; v_gene: TRBV4-2; d_gene: NA; CDR3nt: TGTGCCAGCCGTCCGCTCTCGAACACCGGGGAGCTGTTTTTT; CDR3aa: CASRPLSNTGELFF
j_gene: TRBJ2-1; abundance: NA; v_gene: TRBV5-6; d_gene: TRBD2; CDR3nt: TGTGCCAGCAGCTTGGTTCGGAGCGGGAGGGCCAGGAATGAGCAGTTCTTC; CDR3aa: CASSLVRSGRARNEQFF
j_gene: TRBJ1-5; abundance: few; v_gene: TRBV27; d_gene: NA; CDR3nt: TGTGCCAGCAGTCCGGACAGCGGGAGCAATCAGCCCCAGCATTTT; CDR3aa: CASSPDSGSNQPQHF
j_gene: TRBJ2-1; abundance: once; v_gene: TRBV7-9; d_gene: TRBD2; CDR3nt: TGTGCCAGCAGCCAAGGGACTAGCGGGACTTACAATGAGCAGTTCTTC; CDR3aa: CASSQGTSGTYNEQFF